This T cell receptor beta chain was documented in a study of neurological immune-mediated disorders. Broader study findings: It was HTLV-1-associated myelopathy that showed the most TCR clonal expansion, while multiple sclerosis showed the least, falling below healthy controls. Among expanded clones, no CDR3 amino acid sequences were shared across subjects, a pattern suggesting private repertoires in all groups.

The unsorted libraries were prepared from 2 million PBMCs (stored at -80 C). Regarding this clonotype: Its antigen is not known. A much larger clone differs from this one at a single base, so this may be a read error.

The CDR3 totals 14 residues. The ends were cut back, 3 bases at V and 4 bases at J, with 8 bases in the middle. CDR1 is SGDLS, CDR2 YYNGEE, per germline. The making of cDNA relied on 5'RACE with 10-nucleotide random UMIs. A single record per CDR3 protein comes from TCRdb applying MiXCR to the 5' RACE reads. The data show approximately 20,000 distinct CDR3 sequences, with roughly 15% seen just once and over 12% held by the top ten. The clonotype was recovered from a female donor with HTLV-1-associated myelopathy (HAM/TSP). V is TRBV9 and J is TRBJ2-6; D gene unclear. The sequenced sample consisted of PBMCs. The chain's CDR3 is CASSGLYGANVLTF. For the CDR3, the DNA is TGTGCCAGCAGCGGCCTGTACGGGGCCAACGTCCTGACTTTC.